The clone carrying this TCR beta chain was observed a handful of times. Antigen unknown. These data originate in a study of early T cells in non-severe SARS-CoV-2 infection. Attachment of unique molecular identifiers to individual cDNA molecules was performed. TCRdb fed the 5' RACE reads into MiXCR, producing one record per CDR3 protein. The data show about 26,000 distinct CDR3 sequences, around 5.5% seen once. The CDR3 has 14 residues. The germline V and J ends were trimmed by 1 base and 2 bases, with 9 bases remaining between them. Germline lookup yields CDR1 SGHVS and CDR2 FQNEAQ. Study observations and caveats: The matching step, a VDJdb search, favored anti-spike CD8 responses and missed private and CD4 specificities.

The chain joins TRBV7-8 to TRBJ2-7; D not certain. This TCR was recovered from an adult who was a healthcare worker with PCR-confirmed SARS-CoV-2 infection or an uninfected control (not recorded which). Sequencing was performed on whole blood. The CDR3 sequence: CASSLVENAYEQYF. CDR3 bases: TGTGCCAGCAGCTTAGTTGAGAACGCCTACGAGCAGTACTTC.